One and the same sample provided the 21 T cell receptor beta chains below, sequenced in a study of T cell repertoires in cytomegalovirus infection. TCRdb reprocessed the reads with MiXCR, giving one entry per CDR3 protein. The table includes around 430,000 distinct CDR3 sequences, about two fifths detected once. Which antigens these TCRs recognize remains unknown. The sequencing used cultured PBMCs, collected from culture after CMV antigen stimulation. The receptors stem from a human donor in good health (CMV status not recorded). Some clones in this sample may be carry-over from other donors' samples.

The rearrangement uses TRBV4-1 and TRBJ2-5, with D perhaps TRBD1 (5 bases). Germline V gene lookup returns CDR1 MGHRA and CDR2 YSYEKL. The CDR3 sequence is 15 residues long. The V end was cut by 4 bases, the J end by 4 bases, with 16 bases between. CDR3 DNA: TGCGCCAGCAGCCCACCCACGGCGGACACAGAGACCCAGTACTTC. The encoded protein is CASSPPTADTETQYF.

The chain has TRBV7-2 and TRBJ2-7, with D perhaps matching TRBD2 (5 bases). Deletions cut 1 base from V and 3 bases from J, with 13 bases between. The CDR3 spans 15 residues. Germline CDR1 and CDR2: SGHTA and FQGNSA. Here the CDR3 DNA reads TGTGCCAGCAGCTTAGGTGGCCCCGGGATCTACGAGCAGTACTTC. Translation: CASSLGGPGIYEQYF.

The chain recombines TRBV12-3 or TRBV12-4 with TRBJ2-3; D might be TRBD1 or TRBD2, each matching 6 bases. The CDR3 sequence is 16 residues long. V lost 5 bases and J lost 2, with 17 bases in between. The CDR3 bases are TGTGCCAGCAGTCCCCCAGGGGCGGGGAACACAGATACGCAGTATTTT. It codes for CASSPPGAGNTDTQYF.

The rearrangement joins TRBV12-3 or TRBV12-4 to TRBJ2-6; 9 bases align to TRBD1. There are 15 residues in the CDR3. V trimming: 11 bases; J trimming: 3 bases; junction bases outside the gene matches: 8. CDR3: CAGTTGGFGANVLTF. The CDR3 nucleotides read TGTGCCGGAACCACAGGGGGCTTTGGGGCCAACGTCCTGACTTTC.

This clonotype was recorded a few times. V is TRBV12-3 or TRBV12-4 and J is TRBJ1-2, with 7 bases fitting TRBD1. This CDR3 region has 15 residues. J lost 7 bases, V lost 1 base, and 9 bases had no gene match. The CDR3 DNA is TGTGCCAGCAGTTTAGGCATACAGGGGCCGGCTGGCTACACCTTC. Translation gives CASSLGIQGPAGYTF.

This clonotype came up a few times. The chain joins TRBV12-3 or TRBV12-4 to TRBJ1-4; no firm D call. The CDR3 extends over 14 amino acids. Trimming removed 3 bases from V and 4 bases from J, with 9 bases in between. The DNA of the CDR3 is TGTGCCAGCAGTTTGACCCGGAATAATGAAAAACTGTTTTTT. This sequence encodes CASSLTRNNEKLFF.

The rearrangement joins TRBV24-1 to TRBJ1-5; possibly TRBD1 for D (6 bases). Germline V gene sequence: CDR1 KGHDR, CDR2 SFDVKD. V was clipped by 3 bases and J by 0 bases, with 17 bases between them. CDR3 size: 18 residues. CDR3 in DNA: TGTGCCACCAGTGATGGGCAGGGGAGCACCTATAGCAATCAGCCCCAGCATTTT. It translates to CATSDGQGSTYSNQPQHF.

The chain couples TRBV19 to TRBJ2-3; 12 bases are shared with TRBD2. The CDR3 totals 14 residues. Germline assignment: CDR1 LNHDA and CDR2 SQIVND (reference sequence). Losses at the gene ends were 6 bases for V and 7 bases for J; bases not matched to a gene: 5. In DNA, the CDR3 is TGTGCCAGTAGCCAACTAGCGGGAGGATATACGCAGTATTTT. Translating gives CASSQLAGGYTQYF.

The sample holds a few counts of this clonotype. This chain joins TRBV7-1 and TRBJ2-1, with TRBD2 matching 7 bases. TRBV7-1 is given ORF status, its function remaining uncertain. Trimming at V came to 5 bases and at J to 3 bases, leaving 10 bases not matched to a gene. This CDR3 is built from 16 residues. CDR3 amino acids: CASSPRGGLLYNEQFF. For the CDR3, the DNA is TGTGCCAGCAGCCCCCGTGGGGGACTACTCTACAATGAGCAGTTCTTC.

This clonotype was detected only once. The chain has TRBV11-1 and TRBJ1-1; 8 bases agree with TRBD1. Germline CDR1 reads SGHAT; CDR2 reads FQDESV (reference sequence). With 5 bases clipped from V and 5 bases from J, the junction kept 13 bases outside the gene matches. The CDR3 extends over 16 amino acids. The CDR3 sequence: CASSPGQARGVTEAFF. CDR3 DNA sequence: TGTGCCAGCAGCCCGGGACAGGCAAGAGGAGTGACTGAAGCTTTCTTT. Based on the CDR3 plus reference TRBV11-1 and TRBJ1-1, the full variable domain is EAEVAQSPRYKITEKSQAVAFWCDPISGHATLYWYRQILGQGPELLVQFQDESVVDDSQLPKDRFSAERLKGVDSTLKIQPAELGDSAMYLCASSPGQARGVTEAFFGQGTRLTVV.

The chain employs TRBV7-2 and TRBJ2-1, with 7 nucleotides matching TRBD1. This CDR3 has 13 residues. With V trimmed by 1 base and J by 15 bases, 9 bases remained unmatched. CDR1 and CDR2 from the germline V gene are SGHTA and FQGNSA. The CDR3 nucleotides read TGTGCCAGCAGCTTAGGACAGGGTAGGGTTCCGTTCTTC. This gives the protein CASSLGQGRVPFF.

This sequence joins TRBV6-2 or TRBV6-3 and TRBJ1-1; D gene ambiguous. V was cut by 2 bases and J by 7 bases, with 5 bases left in between. The CDR3 length is 11 residues. Per germline, CDR1 MNHEY and CDR2 SVGEGT. The CDR3 coding sequence is TGTGCCAGCAGTTACCCTTATGAAGCTTTCTTT. Protein product: CASSYPYEAFF.

This rearrangement joins TRBV20-1 to TRBJ2-1; D remains ambiguous. The germline V gene encodes CDR1 DFQATT and CDR2 SNEGSKA (reference sequence). This CDR3 has 14 residues. V lost 4 bases to trimming and J lost 3 bases, with 13 bases between them. The CDR3 bases are TGCAGTGCTACTTCAAGCCTGGGCTACAATGAGCAGTTCTTC. Protein product: CSATSSLGYNEQFF.

The V call is TRBV12-3 or TRBV12-4, the J call TRBJ2-7; D possibly corresponds to TRBD2 (6 bases). V was shortened by 10 bases and J by 0 bases, with 13 bases between the two germline ends. The CDR3 runs to 13 residues. The CDR3: CATSDGGSYEQYF. The CDR3 DNA follows: TGTGCCACTTCTGACGGGGGCTCCTACGAGCAGTACTTC.

The V and J genes are TRBV10-3 and TRBJ1-6; D may be TRBD1 (6 bases). The V and J ends lost 0 bases and 8 bases respectively, with 14 bases between them. The CDR3 runs 16 residues. Germline lookup yields CDR1 ENHRY and CDR2 SYGVKD. In DNA, the CDR3 is TGTGCCATCAGTGAGTCGGCATTAAGACAGGATTCACCCCTCCACTTT. Translated, it gives CAISESALRQDSPLHF.

The chain links TRBV7-2 to TRBJ2-5, with TRBD2 identical over 13 bases. The CDR3 spans 16 residues. Germline V lookup: CDR1 SGHTA, CDR2 FQGNSA. The junction had 4 bases not matched to a gene; V was cut back by 1 base and J by 5 bases. The CDR3 coding sequence is TGTGCCAGCAGCTTAGGGACTAGCGGGAGTTGGGAGACCCAGTACTTC. Translated: CASSLGTSGSWETQYF.

The gene calls are TRBV6-2 or TRBV6-3 and TRBJ2-2, with 7 bases lining up with TRBD1. Germline V gene data show CDR1 as MNHEY and CDR2 as SVGEGT. The junction had 5 bases not matched to a gene; V was cut back by 2 bases and J by 2 bases. The CDR3 loop spans 16 amino acids. CDR3 in amino acids: CASSYGTVINTGELFF. DNA of the CDR3: TGTGCCAGCAGTTACGGGACAGTCATTAACACCGGGGAGCTGTTTTTT.

The J gene is TRBJ1-5, the V gene TRBV6-2 or TRBV6-3; 7 nucleotides align to TRBD1. Germline-derived CDR1 and CDR2 are MNHEY and SVGEGT. This CDR3 contains 19 residues. The trim removed 5 bases at V and 3 bases at J, leaving 19 bases unmatched. CDR3 nucleotides: TGTGCCAGCAGTGCCATACTCCCCTGGACAGGAGGGCACAATCAGCCCCAGCATTTT. It codes for CASSAILPWTGGHNQPQHF.

This clonotype was counted many times. This sequence joins TRBV7-2 and TRBJ2-3; 11 bases are a match to TRBD2. Germline V lookup: CDR1 SGHTA, CDR2 FQGNSA. The CDR3 spans 16 residues. V gave up 4 bases and J gave up 6 bases; unmatched junction bases: 9. Here the CDR3 reads CASSSYSGGARDTQYF. CDR3 nucleotide sequence: TGTGCCAGCAGCTCCTATAGCGGGGGGGCCCGGGATACGCAGTATTTT.

The rearrangement links TRBV4-2 to TRBJ1-5; 8 positions match TRBD1. The CDR3 has 16 amino acids. Germline CDR1 LGHNA, CDR2 YNFKEQ. The V and J ends lost 0 bases and 0 bases, in that order; junction bases with no gene match: 1. The CDR3 here is CASSQEQGGSNQPQHF. As DNA, the CDR3 is TGTGCCAGCAGCCAAGAACAGGGGGGTAGCAATCAGCCCCAGCATTTT.

This clonotype was detected only a few times. The V call is TRBV7-9, the J call TRBJ2-3; TRBD1 matches at 7 bases. Germline loops: CDR1 SEHNR, CDR2 FQNEAQ (reference sequence). Trimming at V came to 5 bases and at J to 4 bases, leaving 9 bases not matched to a gene. This CDR3 region has 15 residues. CDR3 coding DNA: TGTGCCAGCAGCCTTCCACAGGGGAGTGCAGATACGCAGTATTTT. Encoded protein: CASSLPQGSADTQYF.